The 15 T cell receptor beta chains below were found in one sample sequenced in a study of spatial heterogeneity in lung cancer. MiXCR, run by TCRdb on the 5' RACE reads, gives a single entry per CDR3 protein. Of around 100,000 distinct CDR3 sequences in the sample, roughly a tenth were seen once. Time point indicated: blood at routine non-recurrence follow-up after resection. The sample in question was PBMCs, obtained at follow-up. The receptor source for this set is a female donor with early-stage non-small cell lung cancer.

The rearrangement joins TRBV28 to TRBJ2-1; D possibly matches TRBD1 or TRBD2 (5 bases each). This CDR3 is 18 amino acids long. With 3 bases removed from V and 0 bases from J, the gap between germline ends came to 18 bases. The germline V gene encodes CDR1 MDHEN and CDR2 SYDVKM. In DNA, the CDR3 is TGTGCCAGCAGTTTTCTGGCCTTTCGGGGCAGCTCCTACAATGAGCAGTTCTTC. It is translated as CASSFLAFRGSSYNEQFF.

The chain has TRBV29-1 and TRBJ2-1; 13 nucleotides agree with TRBD2. Germline CDR1 and CDR2: SQVTM and ANQGSEA. This CDR3 is built from 13 residues. After removal of 8 bases from V and 5 bases from J, the junction contained 3 bases not matched to a gene. The DNA of the CDR3 is TGCAGCCGGACTAGCGGGAGACACAATGAGCAGTTCTTC. Amino acid sequence: CSRTSGRHNEQFF.

This clonotype was detected ten times or more. The V call is TRBV7-8, the J call TRBJ2-3; tentatively, D is TRBD1 or TRBD2 (5 bases each). The germline CDR1 and CDR2 sequences are SGHVS and FQNEAQ. The CDR3 has 17 amino acids. Trimming left V 6 bases short and J 6 bases short, with 25 bases between. CDR3 sequence reads: CASRLSWLGPRGDTQYF. The CDR3 bases are TGTGCCAGCAGACTAAGCTGGCTAGGCCCGAGGGGCGATACGCAGTATTTT.

A few counts support this clonotype. The chain carries TRBV28 and TRBJ2-1, with 15 bases lining up with TRBD2. CDR1 and CDR2 from the germline V gene are MDHEN and SYDVKM. The CDR3 spans 14 residues. V dropped 5 bases and J dropped 12; count of bases not matched to a gene: 5. The CDR3 here is CASSPGTSGRLQFF. The CDR3 nucleotides are TGTGCCAGCAGTCCCGGGACTAGCGGGAGGTTGCAGTTCTTC.

The table lists this clonotype with a few counts. The chain employs TRBV20-1 and TRBJ1-2; maybe TRBD1 (6 bases). Trimming stripped 7 bases from V and 2 bases from J, with 11 bases between. The V gene's germline CDR1 is DFQATT and CDR2 SNEGSKA (reference sequence). The CDR3 length is 12 residues. The CDR3 DNA reads TGCAGTGTTCGAAGGGGGAACTATGGCTACACCTTC. Amino acids: CSVRRGNYGYTF.

The chain links TRBV5-1 to TRBJ2-5; 12 nucleotides line up with TRBD2. The V gene end was trimmed by 4 bases and the J gene end by 1 base; junction bases not matched to a gene: 5. The CDR3 length is 16 residues. Germline V gene data show CDR1 as SGHRS and CDR2 as YFSETQ. CDR3 DNA sequence: TGCGCCAGCAGCCCTGGACTAGCGGGGATCCAAGAGACCCAGTACTTC. Its protein is CASSPGLAGIQETQYF. The full variable domain, completed using reference TRBV5-1 and TRBJ2-5, is KAGVTQTPRYLIKTRGQQVTLSCSPISGHRSVSWYQQTPGQGLQFLFEYFSETQRNKGNFPGRFSGRQFSNSRSEMNVSTLELGDSALYLCASSPGLAGIQETQYFGPGTRLLVL.

As concerns this clonotype: A clone one base away is much larger, so this may be a read error. The gene calls are TRBV6-5 and TRBJ2-2; D unclear. The CDR3 has 14 amino acids. Germline V CDR1 and CDR2: MNHEY, SVGAGI. Here the CDR3 reads CVSSPRKNTGELFF. In DNA form, the CDR3 reads TGTGTCAGCAGCCCGAGGAAGAACACCGGGGAGCTGTTTTTT.

The table lists this clonotype with many counts. The rearrangement uses TRBV9 and TRBJ1-1; D is perhaps TRBD1 (5 bases). The V gene lost 5 bases and the J gene lost 0 bases, with 11 bases spanning the gap. Germline CDR1 reads SGDLS; CDR2 reads YYNGEE. CDR3 size: 14 residues. CDR3 coding DNA: TGTGCCAGCAGTAGGGGAGGTGTGAACACTGAAGCTTTCTTT. Translated: CASSRGGVNTEAFF.

The rearrangement links TRBV28 to TRBJ2-6; unclear D gene. CDR3 length equals 15 residues. Germline CDR1 reads MDHEN; CDR2 reads SYDVKM. Trimming shortened V by 2 bases and J by 0 bases, and 5 bases separated the two germline ends. The CDR3 loop reads CASSLRHSGANVLTF. The CDR3 DNA is TGTGCCAGCAGTTTACGGCACTCTGGGGCCAACGTCCTGACTTTC.

The sample holds many counts of this clonotype. This sequence joins TRBV5-1 and TRBJ2-1; TRBD2 matches 11 bases. J was trimmed by 3 bases and V by 4 bases; bases with no gene match: 6. CDR3 length: 16 amino acids. Germline V gene lookup returns CDR1 SGHRS and CDR2 YFSETQ. The CDR3 nucleotides are TGCGCCAGCAGCCCCAGACTAGCGGGAAACTACAATGAGCAGTTCTTC. This encodes CASSPRLAGNYNEQFF.

The rearrangement joins TRBV7-2 to TRBJ2-5; a possible D gene is TRBD1 (6 bases). V lost 7 bases and J lost 2, with 14 bases in between. Germline V gene lookup returns CDR1 SGHTA and CDR2 FQGNSA. CDR3 size: 14 residues. The CDR3 is CASTGTSQQETQYF. CDR3 sequence (DNA): TGTGCCAGCACAGGGACATCTCAGCAAGAGACCCAGTACTTC. Drawing the rest from reference TRBV7-2 and TRBJ2-5, the complete variable domain is GAGVSQSPSNKVTEKGKDVELRCDPISGHTALYWYRQSLGQGLEFLIYFQGNSAPDKSGLPSDRFSAERTGGSVSTLTIQRTQQEDSAVYLCASTGTSQQETQYFGPGTRLLVL.

The chain has TRBV28 and TRBJ2-7; the match to TRBD2 covers 8 bases. The CDR3 is made up of 15 amino acids. Per the germline V gene, CDR1 is MDHEN and CDR2 is SYDVKM. J lost 2 bases, V lost 4 bases, and 7 bases had no gene match. For the CDR3, the DNA is TGTGCCAGCAGTTCCCACCAGCGGGGGACCTACGAGCAGTACTTC. Protein: CASSSHQRGTYEQYF. Full variable domain (rest looked up from reference TRBV28 and TRBJ2-7): DVKVTQSSRYLVKRTGEKVFLECVQDMDHENMFWYRQDPGLGLRLIYFSYDVKMKEKGDIPEGYSVSREKKERFSLILESASTNQTSMYLCASSSHQRGTYEQYFGPGTRLTVT.

This clonotype occurred a few times. V gene TRBV11-2 combines with J gene TRBJ2-5; D is perhaps TRBD2 (6 bases). Looked up from germline, CDR1 is SGHAT and CDR2 is FQNNGV. The germline V and J ends were trimmed by 2 bases and 1 base, with 14 bases remaining between them. This CDR3 region has 16 residues. The CDR3: CASSLMGSSVQETQYF. The CDR3 bases are TGTGCCAGCAGCTTAATGGGGTCTAGCGTCCAAGAGACCCAGTACTTC.

CDR3 in amino acids: CASSEAGSPYNEQFF. The CDR3, as DNA: TGCGCCAGCAGTGAAGCGGGAAGCCCCTACAATGAGCAGTTCTTC. This sequence joins TRBV10-2 and TRBJ2-1; 7 bases match TRBD2. The CDR3 contains 15 residues. V was clipped by 3 bases and J by 2 bases; unmatched bases: 4. The germline V gene encodes CDR1 WSHSY and CDR2 SAAADI.

This clonotype came up many times. The chain employs TRBV7-8 and TRBJ1-4, with 9 bases that match TRBD1. Per the germline V gene, CDR1 is SGHVS and CDR2 is FQNEAQ. CDR3 size: 14 residues. J was trimmed by 5 bases and V by 4 bases; bases with no gene match: 2. In DNA form, the CDR3 reads TGTGCCAGCAGCTCGGGACAGGGCAATGAAAAACTGTTTTTT. Protein: CASSSGQGNEKLFF.